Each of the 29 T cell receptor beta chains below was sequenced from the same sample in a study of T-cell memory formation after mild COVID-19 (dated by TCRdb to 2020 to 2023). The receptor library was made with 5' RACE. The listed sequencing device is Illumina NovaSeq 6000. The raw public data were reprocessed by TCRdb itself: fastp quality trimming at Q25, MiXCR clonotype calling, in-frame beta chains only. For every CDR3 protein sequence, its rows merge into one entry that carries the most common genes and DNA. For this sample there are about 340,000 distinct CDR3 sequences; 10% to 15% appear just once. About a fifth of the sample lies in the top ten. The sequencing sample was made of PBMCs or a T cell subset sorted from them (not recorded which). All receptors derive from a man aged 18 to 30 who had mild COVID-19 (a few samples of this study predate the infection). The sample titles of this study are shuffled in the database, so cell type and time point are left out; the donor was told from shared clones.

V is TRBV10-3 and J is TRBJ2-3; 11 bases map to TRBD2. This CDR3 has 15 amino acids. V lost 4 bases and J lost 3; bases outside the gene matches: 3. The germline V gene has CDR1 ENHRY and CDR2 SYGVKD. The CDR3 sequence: CAISATSGVTDTQYF. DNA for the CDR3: TGTGCCATCAGTGCGACTAGCGGGGTAACAGATACGCAGTATTTT.

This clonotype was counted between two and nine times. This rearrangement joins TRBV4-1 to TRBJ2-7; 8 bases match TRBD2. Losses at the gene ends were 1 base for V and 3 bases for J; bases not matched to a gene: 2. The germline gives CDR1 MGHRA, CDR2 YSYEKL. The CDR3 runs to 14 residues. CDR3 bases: TGCGCCAGCAGCCAAGGGGGACTAGGCTACGAGCAGTACTTC. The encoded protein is CASSQGGLGYEQYF.

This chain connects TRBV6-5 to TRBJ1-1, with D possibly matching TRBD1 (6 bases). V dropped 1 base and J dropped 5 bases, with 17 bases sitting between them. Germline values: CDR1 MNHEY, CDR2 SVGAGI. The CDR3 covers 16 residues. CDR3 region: CASSYLPGGGGTEAFF. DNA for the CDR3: TGTGCCAGCAGTTACTTGCCGGGAGGGGGAGGAACTGAAGCTTTCTTT.

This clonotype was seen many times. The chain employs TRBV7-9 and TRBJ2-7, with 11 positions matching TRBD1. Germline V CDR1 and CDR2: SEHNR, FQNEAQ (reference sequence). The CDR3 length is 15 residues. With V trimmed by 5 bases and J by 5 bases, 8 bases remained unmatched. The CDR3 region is CASSPGQGVMDEQYV. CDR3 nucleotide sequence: TGTGCCAGCAGCCCGGGACAGGGGGTAATGGACGAGCAGTACGTC.

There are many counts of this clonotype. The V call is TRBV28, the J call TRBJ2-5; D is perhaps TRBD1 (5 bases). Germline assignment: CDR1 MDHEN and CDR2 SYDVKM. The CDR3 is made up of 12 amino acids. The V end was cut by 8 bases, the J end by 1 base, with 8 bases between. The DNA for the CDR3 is TGTGCCAGCTCAGGGTCCCAAGAGACCCAGTACTTC. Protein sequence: CASSGSQETQYF.

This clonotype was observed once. This CDR3 reads CASSLRFGGTYQETQYF. In DNA, the CDR3 is TGTGCCAGCAGTTTACGGTTCGGCGGAACGTACCAAGAGACCCAGTACTTC. The rearrangement joins TRBV27 to TRBJ2-5; D is uncertain. V lost 2 bases to trimming and J lost 0 bases, with 16 bases between them. CDR3 size: 17 residues. In germline, CDR1 is MNHEY, CDR2 SMNVEV (reference sequence).

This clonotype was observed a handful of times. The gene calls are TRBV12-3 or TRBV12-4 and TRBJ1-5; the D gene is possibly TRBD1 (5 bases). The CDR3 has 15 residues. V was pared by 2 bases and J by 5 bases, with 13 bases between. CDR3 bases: TGTGCCAGCAGTTTATCACGGGACTTAGATCAGCCCCAGCATTTT. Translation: CASSLSRDLDQPQHF.

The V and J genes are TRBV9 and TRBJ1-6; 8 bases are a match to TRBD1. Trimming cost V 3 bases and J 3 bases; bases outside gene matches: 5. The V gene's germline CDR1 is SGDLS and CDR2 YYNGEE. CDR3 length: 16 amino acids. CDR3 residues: CASSATTGDYNSPLHF. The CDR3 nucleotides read TGTGCCAGCAGCGCGACGACAGGGGACTATAATTCACCCCTCCACTTT.

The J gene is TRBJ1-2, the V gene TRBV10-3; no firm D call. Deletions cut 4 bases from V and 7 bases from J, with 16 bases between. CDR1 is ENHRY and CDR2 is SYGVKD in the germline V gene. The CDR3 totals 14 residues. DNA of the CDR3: TGTGCCATCAGTGGTGGGCAGTCTAGGGTTGGCTACACCTTC. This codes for CAISGGQSRVGYTF.

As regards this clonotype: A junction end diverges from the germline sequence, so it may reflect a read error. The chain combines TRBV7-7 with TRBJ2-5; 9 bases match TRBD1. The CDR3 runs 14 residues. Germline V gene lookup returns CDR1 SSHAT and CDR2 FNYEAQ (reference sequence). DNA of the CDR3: TGTGCTAGCAGCCCTTTGACAGGGGGAGAGACCCAGTACTTC. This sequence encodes CASSPLTGGETQYF.

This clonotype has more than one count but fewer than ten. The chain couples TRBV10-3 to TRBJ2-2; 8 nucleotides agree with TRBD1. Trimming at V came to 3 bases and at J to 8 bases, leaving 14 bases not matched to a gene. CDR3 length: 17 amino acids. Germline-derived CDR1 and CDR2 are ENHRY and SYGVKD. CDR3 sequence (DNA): TGTGCCATCAGTGAATCCTGGCAGGGGGCGTTAGGTGGGGAGCTGTTTTTT. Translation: CAISESWQGALGGELFF.

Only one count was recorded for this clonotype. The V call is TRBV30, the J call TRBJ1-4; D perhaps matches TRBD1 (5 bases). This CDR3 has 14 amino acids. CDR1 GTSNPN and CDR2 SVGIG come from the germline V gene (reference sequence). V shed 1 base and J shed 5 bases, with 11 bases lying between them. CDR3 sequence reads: CAWSEGRGNEKLFF. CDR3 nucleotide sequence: TGTGCCTGGAGTGAGGGACGGGGGAATGAAAAACTGTTTTTT. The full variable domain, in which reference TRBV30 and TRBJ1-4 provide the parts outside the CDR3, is SQTIHQWPATLVQPVGSPLSLECTVEGTSNPNLYWYRQAAGRGLQLLFYSVGIGQISSEVPQNLSASRPQDRQFILSSKKLLLSDSGFYLCAWSEGRGNEKLFFGSGTQLSVL.

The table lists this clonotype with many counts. CDR3 DNA: TGTGCCAGCAGCCCGTACACTCTCTATGGCTACACCTTC. Its translation is CASSPYTLYGYTF. V gene TRBV7-2 combines with J gene TRBJ1-2, with D uncertain. CDR3 size: 13 residues. Looked up from germline, CDR1 is SGHTA and CDR2 is FQGNSA. Between the trimmed V and J ends, which lost 5 bases and 4 bases, there was a span of 11 bases.

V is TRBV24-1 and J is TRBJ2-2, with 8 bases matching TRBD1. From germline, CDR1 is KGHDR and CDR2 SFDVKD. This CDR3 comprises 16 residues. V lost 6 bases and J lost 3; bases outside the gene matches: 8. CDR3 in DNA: TGTGCCACCAGTTTGGACAGGGTTGGAGACACCGGGGAGCTGTTTTTT. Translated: CATSLDRVGDTGELFF.

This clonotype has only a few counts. CDR3 coding DNA: TGTGCCATCAGTGAGAGTCGAAGTGTGGGTGAAAAACTGTTTTTT. It codes for CAISESRSVGEKLFF. The rearrangement joins TRBV10-3 to TRBJ1-4; unclear D gene. V shed 2 bases and J shed 7 bases, with 14 bases lying between them. The CDR3 contains 15 residues. From germline, CDR1 is ENHRY and CDR2 SYGVKD.

The CDR3 coding sequence is TGTGCCAGCAGCCAAGGAGGGGGACTTTCGAACACTGAAGCTTTCTTT. It encodes CASSQGGGLSNTEAFF. This chain joins TRBV3-1 and TRBJ1-1; tentatively, D is TRBD1 (6 bases). With 1 base removed from V and 1 base from J, the gap between germline ends came to 13 bases. The CDR3 length is 16 residues. CDR1 LGHDT and CDR2 YNNKEL come from the germline V gene (reference sequence).

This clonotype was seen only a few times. The CDR3, as DNA: TGTGCCAGCAGCTTAGACAGGCGGGGAACTAATGAAAAACTGTTTTTT. Protein: CASSLDRRGTNEKLFF. The chain carries TRBV7-6 and TRBJ1-4; D possibly corresponds to TRBD1 (5 bases). Trimming removed 1 base from V and 1 base from J, with 10 bases in between. This CDR3 comprises 16 residues. Germline values: CDR1 SGHVS, CDR2 FNYEAQ. The variable domain in full, with the rest retrieved from reference TRBV7-6 and TRBJ1-4, is GAGVSQSPRYKVTKRGQDVALRCDPISGHVSLYWYRQALGQGPEFLTYFNYEAQQDKSGLPNDRFSAERPEGSISTLTIQRTEQRDSAMYRCASSLDRRGTNEKLFFGSGTQLSVL.

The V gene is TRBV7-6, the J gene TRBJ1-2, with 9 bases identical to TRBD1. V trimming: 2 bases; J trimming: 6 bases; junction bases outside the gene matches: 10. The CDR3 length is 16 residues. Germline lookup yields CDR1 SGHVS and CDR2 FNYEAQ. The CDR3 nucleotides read TGTGCCAGCAGCTTAAGTGGTGACAGGGGGTTGGATGGCTACACCTTC. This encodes CASSLSGDRGLDGYTF.

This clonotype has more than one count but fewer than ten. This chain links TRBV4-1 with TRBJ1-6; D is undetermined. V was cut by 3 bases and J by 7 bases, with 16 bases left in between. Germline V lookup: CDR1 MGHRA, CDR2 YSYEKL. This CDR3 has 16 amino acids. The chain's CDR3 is CASSQPSSRGNSPLHF. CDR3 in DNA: TGCGCCAGCAGCCAGCCTTCTAGCCGTGGAAATTCACCCCTCCACTTT.

CDR3 coding DNA: TGTGCCACCCTTTCCTCTGGGGCCAACGTCCTGACTTTC. This codes for CATLSSGANVLTF. The chain combines TRBV15 with TRBJ2-6, with unresolved D. Trimming took off 8 bases at V and 0 bases at J, with 5 bases between the two ends. The CDR3 loop spans 13 amino acids. The germline gives CDR1 LNHNV, CDR2 YYDKDF (reference sequence). Together with reference TRBV15 and TRBJ2-6, the CDR3 gives the full variable domain: DAMVIQNPRYQVTQFGKPVTLSCSQTLNHNVMYWYQQKSSQAPKLLFHYYDKDFNNEADTPDNFQSRRPNTSFCFLDIRSPGLGDTAMYLCATLSSGANVLTFGAGSRLTVL.

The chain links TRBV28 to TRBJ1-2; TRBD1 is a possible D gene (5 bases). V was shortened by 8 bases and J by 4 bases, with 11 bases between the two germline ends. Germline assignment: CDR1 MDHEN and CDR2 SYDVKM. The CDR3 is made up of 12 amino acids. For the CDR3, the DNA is TGTGCCAGCGTCGCCGGGGGCTATGGCTACACCTTC. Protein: CASVAGGYGYTF.

CDR3 nucleotide sequence: TGTGCCAGCAGCCCCCGGGTAGCGGTTGGTGAGCAGTTCTTC. Translated: CASSPRVAVGEQFF. The chain has TRBV7-9 and TRBJ2-1, with D perhaps matching TRBD2 (6 bases). This CDR3 contains 14 residues. The germline V gene has CDR1 SEHNR and CDR2 FQNEAQ (reference sequence). The V end lost 5 bases, the J end lost 9 bases, and 17 bases lay between the germline ends.

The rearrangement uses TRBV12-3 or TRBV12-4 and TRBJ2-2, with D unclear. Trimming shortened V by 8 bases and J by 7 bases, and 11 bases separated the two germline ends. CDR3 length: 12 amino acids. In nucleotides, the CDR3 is TGTGCCAGCGCCAGTCCGGGCGGGGAGCTGTTTTTT. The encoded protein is CASASPGGELFF.

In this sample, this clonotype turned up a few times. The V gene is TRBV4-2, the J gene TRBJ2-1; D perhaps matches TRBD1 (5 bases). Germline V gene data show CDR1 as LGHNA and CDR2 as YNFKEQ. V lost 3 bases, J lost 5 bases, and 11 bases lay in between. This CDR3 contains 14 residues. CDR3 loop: CASSHPGLNNEQFF. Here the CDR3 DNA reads TGTGCCAGCAGCCACCCAGGGCTAAACAATGAGCAGTTCTTC.

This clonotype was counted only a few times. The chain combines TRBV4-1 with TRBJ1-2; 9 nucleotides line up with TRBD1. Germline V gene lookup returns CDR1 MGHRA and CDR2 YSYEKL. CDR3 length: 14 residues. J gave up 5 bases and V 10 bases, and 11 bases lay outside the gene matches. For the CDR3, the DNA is TGCGCCACCAATACAGGGGGCGCGAATTATGGCTACACCTTC. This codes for CATNTGGANYGYTF.

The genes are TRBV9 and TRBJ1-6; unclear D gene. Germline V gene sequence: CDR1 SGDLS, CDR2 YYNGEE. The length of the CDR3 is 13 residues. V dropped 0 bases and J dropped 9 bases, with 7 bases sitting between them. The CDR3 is CASSVGLGSPLHF. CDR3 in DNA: TGTGCCAGCAGCGTAGGTCTTGGTTCACCCCTCCACTTT.

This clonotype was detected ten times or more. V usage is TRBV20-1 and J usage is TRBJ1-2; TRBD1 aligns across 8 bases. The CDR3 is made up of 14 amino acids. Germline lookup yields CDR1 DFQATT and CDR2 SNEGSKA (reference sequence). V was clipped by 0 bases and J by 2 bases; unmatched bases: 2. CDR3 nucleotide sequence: TGCAGTGCTAGAGATCCAGGGGGCAACTATGGCTACACCTTC. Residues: CSARDPGGNYGYTF.

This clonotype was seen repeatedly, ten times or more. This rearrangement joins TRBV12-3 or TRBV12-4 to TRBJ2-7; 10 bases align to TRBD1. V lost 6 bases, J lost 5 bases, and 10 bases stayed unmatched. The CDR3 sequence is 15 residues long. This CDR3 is CASSYRTGGGDEQYF. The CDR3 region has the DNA TGTGCCAGCAGCTACAGGACAGGGGGAGGGGACGAGCAGTACTTC.

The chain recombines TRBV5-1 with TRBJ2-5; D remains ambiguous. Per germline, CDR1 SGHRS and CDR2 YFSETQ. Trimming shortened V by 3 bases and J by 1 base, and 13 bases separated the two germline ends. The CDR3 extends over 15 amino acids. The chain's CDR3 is CASSSGWTSQETQYF. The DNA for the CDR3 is TGCGCCAGCAGCTCAGGATGGACCTCCCAAGAGACCCAGTACTTC.